This T cell receptor (beta chain) was retrieved from a study of T cell responses to AZD1222 COVID-19 vaccine (dated by TCRdb to about 2021). Regarding the complete study: TCR sequencing was performed for fewer than 250 trial participants, of whom about 200 were given two doses of AZD1222 and around 25 were given two doses of MenACWY control vaccine. Trial participants were enrolled by age into 18-55, 56-69 and 70-plus year subgroups, with about 150, 28 and 57 TCR-sequenced participants respectively. What the authors observed across the whole study: Because no samples from the day 14 peak response were available, repertoires could be characterized only after the peak T cell response. Spike-specific TCR breadth and depth rose significantly after two AZD1222 doses compared with day 0 and with MenACWY recipients. Reportedly, almost half of the unique spike-specific TCRs recognized epitopes lying outside the regions that are mutated in the B.1.351 and B.1.1.7 variants. Vaccine-associated CD4 TCRs spanned the whole spike protein, with dominant responses in regions 160-218 and 743-854. Only five to seven AZD1222 recipients were SARS-CoV-2 seropositive at baseline, limiting conclusions about previously exposed vaccinees. The 56-69-year group was small, and its depth increase did not reach significance, likely because of low power. Participants were mostly white British and included more females than males, and it was suggested by the authors that clonal diversity may have been underestimated.

In the case of this clone: Its antigen target is currently unknown. No base qualities exist here, and no much larger clone lies one base off it.

Counted from cysteine to phenylalanine, this CDR3 has 14 amino acids. The CDR3 DNA has 42 bases and is translated from base 1. V is clipped by 7 bases and J by 3 bases, and the sequence between their germline boundaries is 16 bases long. Taken from the germline V gene, the CDR1 and CDR2 loops are MGHRA and YSYEKL. Explained via the paper, the time point label denotes: about 28 days (+/-7) after the second vaccine dose. AZD1222 recipients with second doses at about 4 weeks or about 12 weeks were pooled, because spike-specific TCR depth and breadth did not differ between schedules. The vaccinee samples were drawn from two UK trials, COV001 and COV002, one of which was a single-blind randomized controlled phase 2/3 trial testing AZD1222 (ChAdOx1 nCoV-19) in healthy adults. For TCRbeta chain sequencing, PBMC samples from trial participants were taken at day 0 and at day 28 after the second dose. The CDR3 regions of human TCRbeta chains were subjected to immunosequencing. The source study handled its data this way. TCRs in the repertoires were matched against a reference library of SARS-CoV-2-specific TCRs that had been generated with the MIRA antigen-specificity platform. Breadth meant the fraction of unique TCRs that were SARS-CoV-2-associated, whereas depth meant the fraction of total T cells that were SARS-CoV-2-associated. Using the MIRA data, each spike-specific TCR was assigned both to the spike region to which the TCR was reactive and to a CD4 or CD8 class. Log10-transformed breadth and depth values were compared by one-way ANOVA with Sidak's multiple comparisons tests. TCRdb mirrors the immuneACCESS table, restricted to in-frame sequences. Some clones are absent from its copies; in checked studies, under half trace to an unresolved V gene, and the reason for the others is unknown. D and trimming come from the DNA, and the V and J calls and clone size come from that table. This sample is represented by just under 150,000 clones; about 86% of them were singletons. The ten most abundant clones make up about 4.9% of the sample.

The rearrangement joined TRBV4-1 to TRBJ2-7; there is no confident call for the D gene. Sequencing was performed on peripheral blood, taken 28 days after the second AZD1222 dose. This receptor was taken from an adult who received the AZD1222 COVID-19 vaccine. The DNA sequence reads TGCGCCAGCAAGCCAGTTCTAACCAGCTACGAGCAGTACTTC. This gives the protein CASKPVLTSYEQYF.